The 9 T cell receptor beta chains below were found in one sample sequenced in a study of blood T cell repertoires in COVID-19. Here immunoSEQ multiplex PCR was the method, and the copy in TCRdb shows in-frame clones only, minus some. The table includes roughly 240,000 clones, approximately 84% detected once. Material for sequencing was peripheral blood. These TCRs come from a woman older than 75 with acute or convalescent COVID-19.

The CDR3 DNA reads TGCGCCAGCAGCTCGTTAACTCCAGATACGCAGTATTTT. Its protein product is CASSSLTPDTQYF. The genes are TRBV5-1 and TRBJ2-3; unclear D gene. Germline loops: CDR1 SGHRS, CDR2 YFSETQ. V dropped 3 bases and J dropped 4 bases, with 9 bases sitting between them. The CDR3 is 13 residues long.

CDR3 nucleotides: TGTGCCAGCAGCCTGCTGAGGCCAAACTCTGGAAACACCATATATTTT. Translation gives CASSLLRPNSGNTIYF. The rearrangement joins TRBV11-2 to TRBJ1-3; D remains ambiguous. The CDR3 is 16 residues long. The V end lost 5 bases, the J end lost 0 bases, and 14 bases lay between the germline ends. Looked up from germline, CDR1 is SGHAT and CDR2 is FQNNGV.

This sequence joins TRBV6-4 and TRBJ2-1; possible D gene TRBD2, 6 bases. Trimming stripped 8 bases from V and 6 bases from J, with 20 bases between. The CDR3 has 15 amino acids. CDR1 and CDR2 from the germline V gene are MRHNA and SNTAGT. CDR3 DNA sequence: TGTGCCAGCTCTCGAGAGTGGGAGGACCCCAATGAGCAGTTCTTC. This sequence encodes CASSREWEDPNEQFF.

The CDR3: CASSLAGTGATDTQYF. The CDR3 DNA sequence: TGTGCCAGTAGCCTGGCCGGGACAGGGGCCACAGATACGCAGTATTTT. The chain couples TRBV19 to TRBJ2-3; the match to TRBD1 covers 10 bases. The germline V gene has CDR1 LNHDA and CDR2 SQIVND (reference sequence). CDR3 length: 16 amino acids. J was trimmed by 2 bases and V by 6 bases; bases with no gene match: 8.

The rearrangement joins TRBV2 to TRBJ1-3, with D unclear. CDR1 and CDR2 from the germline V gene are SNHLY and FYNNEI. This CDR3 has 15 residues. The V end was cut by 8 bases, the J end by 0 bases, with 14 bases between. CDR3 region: CASHRLRSSGNTIYF. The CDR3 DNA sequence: TGTGCCAGCCATAGACTGCGGAGCTCTGGAAACACCATATATTTT.

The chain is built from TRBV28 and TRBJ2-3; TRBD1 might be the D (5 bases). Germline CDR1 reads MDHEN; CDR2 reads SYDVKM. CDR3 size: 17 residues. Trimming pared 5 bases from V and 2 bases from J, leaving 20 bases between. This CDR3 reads CASSEEGAPGNTDTQYF. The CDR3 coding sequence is TGTGCCAGCAGTGAGGAAGGGGCACCTGGGAACACAGATACGCAGTATTTT.

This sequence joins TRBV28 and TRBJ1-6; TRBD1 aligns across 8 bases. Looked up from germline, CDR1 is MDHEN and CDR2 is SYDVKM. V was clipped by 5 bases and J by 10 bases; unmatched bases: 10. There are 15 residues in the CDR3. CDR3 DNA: TGTGCCAGCAGTCCCCGGACAGGGTGGGGATCACCCCTCCACTTT. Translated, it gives CASSPRTGWGSPLHF.

The CDR3 loop is CASSQDGGATGLATNEQFF. The CDR3 region has the DNA TGCGCCAGCAGCCAAGATGGGGGGGCGACGGGACTAGCGACCAATGAGCAGTTCTTC. The gene calls are TRBV4-3 and TRBJ2-1; 10 nucleotides align to TRBD2. V lost 0 bases, J lost 6 bases, and 14 bases stayed unmatched. Germline assignment: CDR1 LGHNA and CDR2 YSLEER. The CDR3 sequence is 19 residues long.

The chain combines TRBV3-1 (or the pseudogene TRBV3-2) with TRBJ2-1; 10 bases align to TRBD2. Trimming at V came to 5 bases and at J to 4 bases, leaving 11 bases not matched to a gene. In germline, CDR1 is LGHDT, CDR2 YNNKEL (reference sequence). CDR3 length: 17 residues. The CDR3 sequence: CASSSRGASGSYNEQFF. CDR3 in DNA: TGTGCCAGCAGCTCCCGGGGGGCTAGCGGGAGTTACAATGAGCAGTTCTTC.